A selection of T cell receptor beta chains follows, all from one sample in a study of blood T cells in healthy people across ages. Using its own MiXCR run on the 5' RACE reads, TCRdb lists one record per CDR3 protein. The sample gives hundreds of thousands of distinct CDR3 sequences, approximately 30% of which show up once; 15% to 19% is in the top ten. The sequenced sample was blood. The receptors were sampled from an elderly woman in good health. Each CDR3 is given with its conserved first and last residue. The D gene is left open where the match is weak. Only part of the rows carry a size: once, few, many, or a class if the clone is expanded.

cdr3_aa cdr3_nt j_call v_call d_call clone_size
CSARVAGQGKEGYTF TGCAGTGCTAGAGTGGCGGGACAGGGTAAAGAAGGCTACACCTTC TRBJ1-2 TRBV20-1 TRBD1 many
CASSGLRLNDTQYF TGTGCCAGCAGCGGACTACGTCTGAACGATACGCAGTATTTT TRBJ2-3 TRBV7-2 . many
CASSGGTSGSRNEQFF TGTGCCAGCAGCGGGGGGACTAGCGGGAGTAGAAATGAGCAGTTCTTC TRBJ2-1 TRBV7-9 TRBD2 .
CASERNSGANVRTF TGTGCCAGCGAACGAAACTCTGGGGCCAACGTCCGGACTTTC TRBJ2-6 TRBV6-2/TRBV6-3 . .
CAWSVGPGETQYF TGTGCCTGGAGTGTTGGACCTGGAGAGACCCAGTACTTC TRBJ2-5 TRBV30 . many
CASSPGQGWNGYTF TGTGCCAGCAGTCCGGGACAGGGGTGGAATGGCTACACCTTC TRBJ1-2 TRBV12-3/TRBV12-4 TRBD1 many
CASSVDGGFNYEQYF TGTGCCAGCAGCGTCGACGGGGGGTTTAACTACGAGCAGTACTTC TRBJ2-7 TRBV7-2 TRBD2 many
CSATAGGGTYEQYF TGCAGTGCTACAGCGGGGGGCGGCACCTACGAGCAGTACTTC TRBJ2-7 TRBV20-1 TRBD2 many
CASSLSQSSYNEQFF TGTGCTAGCAGCTTATCCCAGAGCTCCTACAATGAGCAGTTCTTC TRBJ2-1 TRBV7-7 . many
CAAGRAEGSGNTIYF TGTGCCGCCGGGAGGGCAGAGGGCTCTGGAAACACCATATATTTT TRBJ1-3 TRBV10-3 . .
CASSLSLGPGEATTNEKLFF TGTGCCAGCAGCTTAAGCTTGGGGCCAGGGGAGGCGACAACTAATGAAAAACTGTTTTTT TRBJ1-4 TRBV7-8 . .
CASSEWGSGWDNEQYF TGTGCCAGCAGTGAATGGGGATCAGGGTGGGACAATGAGCAGTACTTC TRBJ2-7 TRBV25-1 . .
CASSDRDYGYTF TGTGCCAGCTCTGACCGGGACTATGGCTACACCTTC TRBJ1-2 TRBV28 . .
CASSLGQELYGYTF TGCGCCAGCAGCTTAGGACAGGAGTTATATGGCTACACCTTC TRBJ1-2 TRBV5-1 TRBD1 few